This T cell receptor (beta chain) was found in a study of blood T cell repertoires in COVID-19. Background on the study: Some COVID-19 samples were acute and others convalescent; all came from the United States, Italy and Spain. The cDNA or gDNA used as material had been derived from T cells, B-cell-depleted T cells, or PBMCs.

There are 13 residues in the CDR3. Germline-derived CDR1 and CDR2 are ENHRY and SYGVKD. V lost 8 bases and J lost 4, with 12 bases in between. Patients at the Seattle site were enrolled during active infection and followed longitudinally. Authors' analysis steps: Reference gene primers were amplified, and this amplification served to estimate nucleated cell counts. Clones were sequenced by immunoSEQ multiplex PCR, and TCRdb holds only the in-frame ones, with some missing. Clonal size and the V and J genes are those of that table, whereas D and trimming came from the DNA. This sample carries around 270,000 clones, roughly 84% of them seen once, and the ten largest clones take 15% to 19%.

This TCR was sampled from a person aged 70 to 85 with COVID-19, enrolled during active disease. The sequenced sample was peripheral blood. This chain joins TRBV10-3 and TRBJ1-5; a weak D match, TRBD1 (5 bases). Here the CDR3 reads CAISQGQNQPQHF. In DNA, the CDR3 is TGTGCCATCTCGCAGGGTCAAAATCAGCCCCAGCATTTT.